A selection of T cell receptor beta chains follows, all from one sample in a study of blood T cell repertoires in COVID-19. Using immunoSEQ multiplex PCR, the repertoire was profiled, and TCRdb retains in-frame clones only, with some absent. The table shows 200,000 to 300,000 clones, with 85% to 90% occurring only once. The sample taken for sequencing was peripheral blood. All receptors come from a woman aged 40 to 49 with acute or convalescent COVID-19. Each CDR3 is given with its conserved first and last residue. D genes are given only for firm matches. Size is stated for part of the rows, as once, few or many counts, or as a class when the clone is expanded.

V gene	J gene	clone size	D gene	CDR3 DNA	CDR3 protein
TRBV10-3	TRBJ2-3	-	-	TGTGCCATCAGTGAGATGGGGACTAGCACAGATACGCAGTATTTT	CAISEMGTSTDTQYF
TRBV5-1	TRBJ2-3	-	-	TGCGCCAGCAGCTTGGTTGTCGGGGTGGGCACGCAGTATTTT	CASSLVVGVGTQYF
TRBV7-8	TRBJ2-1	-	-	TGTGCCAGCAGCCTGGACTGGCTTTTTGAGCAGTTCTTC	CASSLDWLFEQFF
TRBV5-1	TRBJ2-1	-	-	TGCGCCAGCAGTCCCGCTACGGAGCAGTTCTTC	CASSPATEQFF
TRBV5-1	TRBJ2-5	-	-	TGCGCCAGCAGCATATCGGGACAAAGGGAGACCCAGTACTTC	CASSISGQRETQYF
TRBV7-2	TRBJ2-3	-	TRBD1	TGTGCCAGCAGCTACCCCGGGACAGGCACCACAGATACGCAGTATTTT	CASSYPGTGTTDTQYF
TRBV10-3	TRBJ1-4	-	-	TGTGCCATCAGTCCACGATCAGGGGATGAAAAACTGTTTTTT	CAISPRSGDEKLFF
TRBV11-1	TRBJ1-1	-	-	TGTGCCAGCAGCTCAGGCAGGGGCACTGAAGCTTTCTTT	CASSSGRGTEAFF
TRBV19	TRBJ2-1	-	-	TGTGCCAGTAGCATACCCCCGACTTTCAGCTCCTACAATGAGCAGTTCTTC	CASSIPPTFSSYNEQFF
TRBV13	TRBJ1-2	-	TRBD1	TGTGCCAGCAGCTCAGGAGGGGACAGTTTCGTCTACACCTTC	CASSSGGDSFVYTF
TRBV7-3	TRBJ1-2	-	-	TGTGCCAGCAGCCAACAGGGAGATTATGGCTACACCTTC	CASSQQGDYGYTF
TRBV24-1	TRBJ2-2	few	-	TGTGCCACCAGTGATTTCGAGGGTCGTTCCGGGGAGCTGTTTTTT	CATSDFEGRSGELFF
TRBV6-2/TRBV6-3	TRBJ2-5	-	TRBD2	TGTGCCAGCAGTTACGGGTCCTCTAGCGGGGTTTGGGAGACCCAGTACTTC	CASSYGSSSGVWETQYF
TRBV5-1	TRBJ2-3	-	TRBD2	TGCGCCAGCAGACTGGGACTAGCGCAGCCAGATACGCAGTATTTT	CASRLGLAQPDTQYF
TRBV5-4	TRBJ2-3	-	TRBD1	TGTGCCAGCAGCTTTCGACAGGGGGGCACAGATACGCAGTATTTT	CASSFRQGGTDTQYF
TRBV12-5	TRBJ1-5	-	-	TGTGCTAGTGGTTTGGTCGGGAAGCCCCAGCATTTT	CASGLVGKPQHF
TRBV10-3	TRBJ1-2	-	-	TGTGCCATCAGTGAGTCGGTAGTAGCCCATGGCTACACCTTC	CAISESVVAHGYTF
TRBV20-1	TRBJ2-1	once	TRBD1	TGCAGTGCTAGTCCGGGACAGAACAATGAGCAGTTCTTC	CSASPGQNNEQFF
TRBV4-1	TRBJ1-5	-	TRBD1	TGCGCCAGCAGCCATGGAACGCTTGGACAGGGGAACCAGCCCCAGCATTTT	CASSHGTLGQGNQPQHF
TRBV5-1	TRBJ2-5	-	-	TGCGCCAGCAGCTTACCCAGTCAAGAGACCCAGTACTTC	CASSLPSQETQYF
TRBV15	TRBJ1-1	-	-	TGTGCCACCAGCAGAGAGTACAGGTCCATGAACACTGAAGCTTTCTTT	CATSREYRSMNTEAFF
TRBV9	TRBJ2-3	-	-	TGTGCCAGCACCACCACCGACAGCCCAAGAACCTTTAGCACAGATACGCAGTATTTT	CASTTTDSPRTFSTDTQYF
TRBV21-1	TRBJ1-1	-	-	TGTGCCAGCAGCAAAACTCCGTCAGAGCCTAGGGCTTTCTTT	CASSKTPSEPRAFF
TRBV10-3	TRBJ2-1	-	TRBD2	TGTGCCATCACGGGAGCGGGGGTTGATGAGCAGTTCTTC	CAITGAGVDEQFF
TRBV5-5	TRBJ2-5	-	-	TGTGCCAGCAGCTGGGTCCCGACAGGGAGGTACGAGACCCAGTACTTC	CASSWVPTGRYETQYF
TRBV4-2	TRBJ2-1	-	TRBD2	TGTGCCAGCAGGAGGGAGGGCGGGGCTTACAATGAGCAGTTCTTC	CASRREGGAYNEQFF
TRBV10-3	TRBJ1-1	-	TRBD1	TGTGCCACTTGCGGACAGGCATTGAACACTGAAGCTTTCTTT	CATCGQALNTEAFF
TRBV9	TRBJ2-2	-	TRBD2	TGTGCCAGCAGCGGCGGGGGGGACCACACCGGGGAGCTGTTTTTT	CASSGGGDHTGELFF
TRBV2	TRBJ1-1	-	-	TGTGCCGCCGCACGGGGTCCCACTGAAGCTTTCTTT	CAAARGPTEAFF
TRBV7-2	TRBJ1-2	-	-	TGTGCCAGCAGCTTATTAGGAGATGGGGCGTATGGCTACACCTTC	CASSLLGDGAYGYTF
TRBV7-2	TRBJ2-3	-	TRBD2	TGTGCCAGCAGCTTAGCGGGGGGGGACACAGATACGCAGTATTTT	CASSLAGGDTDTQYF
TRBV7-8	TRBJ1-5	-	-	TGTGCCAGCAGCTTAAGGCTCGGAGGGGATCAGCCCCAGCATTTT	CASSLRLGGDQPQHF
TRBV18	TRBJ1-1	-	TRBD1	TGTGCCAGCTCCCCAGGGGGGGGGCAGACGAACACTGAAGCTTTCTTT	CASSPGGGQTNTEAFF
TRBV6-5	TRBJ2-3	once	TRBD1	TGTGCCAGCAGTTTCCGGGACAGGAACCCCCCGGATACGCAGTATTTT	CASSFRDRNPPDTQYF
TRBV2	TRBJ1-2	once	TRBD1	TGTGCCAGCAGCGGGACAGCCGTCTATGGCTACACCTTC	CASSGTAVYGYTF
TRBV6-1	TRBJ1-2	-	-	TGTGCCAGCAGTGAAGCCGACCCTCCGGGTAACTATGGCTACACCTTC	CASSEADPPGNYGYTF
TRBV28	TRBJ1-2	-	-	TGTGCCAGCAGTTCCTGGGGGCAGGGATATGGCTACACCTTC	CASSSWGQGYGYTF
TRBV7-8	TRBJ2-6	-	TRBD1	TGTGCCAGCAGCCTGGGACAGGGGGCGGGAGGGGCCAACGTCCTGACTTTC	CASSLGQGAGGANVLTF
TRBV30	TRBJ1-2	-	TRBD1	TGTGCCTGGAGTTCCTACCGGGACAGGTACTATGGCTACACCTTC	CAWSSYRDRYYGYTF
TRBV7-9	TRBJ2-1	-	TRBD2	TGTGCCAGCAGCTTAGTGGGCAGAGGGACTAGTCAAACTGAGAATGAGCAGTTCTTC	CASSLVGRGTSQTENEQFF
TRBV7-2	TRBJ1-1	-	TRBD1	TGTGCCAGCAGCCTGGACAGGGGGCTATCTGAAGCTTTCTTT	CASSLDRGLSEAFF
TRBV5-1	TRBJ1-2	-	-	TGCGCCAGCAGCTTGGCCATGGGAGGTACCTATGGCTACACCTTC	CASSLAMGGTYGYTF
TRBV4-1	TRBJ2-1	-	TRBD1	TGCGCCAGCAGCCCCCCGGGACAGGCGCATGAGCAGTTCTTC	CASSPPGQAHEQFF
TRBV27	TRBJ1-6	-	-	TGTGCCAGCAGTCAACTGAAAACAGGGTTCGATCCCCTCCACTTT	CASSQLKTGFDPLHF
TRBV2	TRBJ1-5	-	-	TGTGCCAGCAGTGGGGGCCCTGGCAATCAGCCCCAGCATTTT	CASSGGPGNQPQHF
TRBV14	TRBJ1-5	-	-	TGTGCCAGCAGCCAAGGCCCCCGAGTTCCCAATCAGCCCCAGCATTTT	CASSQGPRVPNQPQHF
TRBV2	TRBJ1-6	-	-	TGTGCCAGCATCTCCAGGGGAGCCAAGGGTTATTCACCCCTCCACTTT	CASISRGAKGYSPLHF
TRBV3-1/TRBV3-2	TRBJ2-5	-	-	TGTGCCAGCAGCCAAGACAGGGAAGTTCAACAAGAGACCCAGTACTTC	CASSQDREVQQETQYF
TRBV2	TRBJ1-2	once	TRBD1	TGTGCCAGCTCTCCGGGGACAGGGAATGGCTACACCTTC	CASSPGTGNGYTF
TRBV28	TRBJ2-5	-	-	TGTGCCAGCAGTTTAAGGGGTGGTAGAGAGACCCAGTACTTC	CASSLRGGRETQYF
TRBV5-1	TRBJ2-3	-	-	TGCGCCAGCAGCTCCCTAGCGAACCCTAGCACAGATACGCAGTATTTT	CASSSLANPSTDTQYF
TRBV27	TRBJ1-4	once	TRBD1	TGTGCCAGCAGTCCTTGGGACAGAAATATAGTAAAACTGTTTTTT	CASSPWDRNIVKLFF
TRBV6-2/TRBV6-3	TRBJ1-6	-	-	TGTGCCAGCAGTTCGACAGGCGAGAATTCGCCCCTCCACTTT	CASSSTGENSPLHF
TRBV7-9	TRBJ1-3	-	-	TGTGCCAGCAGCTTACTCGCACTTAGAAACACCATATATTTT	CASSLLALRNTIYF
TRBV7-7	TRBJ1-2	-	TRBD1	TGTGCCAGCAGCTACAGGGGGTTCAACCTCTATGGCTACACCTTC	CASSYRGFNLYGYTF